This entry is about one TCR beta chain. The antigen is not known. This CDR3 region has 15 residues. The V gene lost 3 bases and the J gene lost 6 bases, with 15 bases spanning the gap. Germline values: CDR1 SGHVS, CDR2 FNYEAQ. This sample is drawn from a study of shared clonotypes between healthy human individuals. Overall study results and limits: Donor scarcity curtailed the genetic and exposure-history diversity represented herein.

In the authors' workflow: From ImmunoSEQ came sequences covering only the junction and carrying no quality scores, so filtering differed. Sequencing was performed with immunoSEQ multiplex PCR; in TCRdb, only in-frame clones are kept and a portion is missing. The V and J calls and clone size come from that table; D and trimming were worked out from the DNA. The sample lists about half a million clones, 75% to 85% occurring once. Sequenced sample: PBMCs. The receptor's source is a woman aged 40 to 50 in good health. Some clones in this sample may be carry-over from other donors' samples. V usage is TRBV7-6 and J usage is TRBJ2-1, with D unclear. CDR3 DNA sequence: TGTGCCAGCAGCTTTTCGGGTGCAGCCGCCAATGAGCAGTTCTTC. This gives the protein CASSFSGAAANEQFF. Full variable domain (remainder filled in from reference TRBV7-6 and TRBJ2-1): GAGVSQSPRYKVTKRGQDVALRCDPISGHVSLYWYRQALGQGPEFLTYFNYEAQQDKSGLPNDRFSAERPEGSISTLTIQRTEQRDSAMYRCASSFSGAAANEQFFGPGTRLTVL.